This is a list of T cell receptor beta chains from one sample in a study of T cell responses to AZD1222 COVID-19 vaccine. Produced via immunoSEQ multiplex PCR; TCRdb's table is partial and in-frame only. The data contain about 120,000 clones, roughly 90% of them seen just once; the ten biggest clones take up roughly 4%. This material consisted of peripheral blood, taken on day 0 of AZD1222 vaccination. The receptors originated from an adult in good health. Both conserved end residues are part of each CDR3. A D gene is named only where the DNA matches it firmly. Clone sizes are given selectively: once, few, many, or a class where the clone is expanded.

>.|.|TRBJ1-1|TRBV9
TGTGCCAGCAGCGCAAATACGGGACAAGCGCCCGAAGCTTTCTTT
CASSANTGQAPEAFF
>once|.|TRBJ1-1|TRBV5-6
TGTGCCAGCAGCCTGGGACGGCCGCTTCAAGCTTTCTTT
CASSLGRPLQAFF
>.|TRBD1|TRBJ1-1|TRBV18
TGTGCCAGCTCACCTCGATCCGGGACAGCCCTGGGAGCTTTCTTT
CASSPRSGTALGAFF
>.|TRBD2|TRBJ2-1|TRBV5-1
TGCGCCAGCAGCTTGGGTCTAGCGGGAGAGCAGTTCTTC
CASSLGLAGEQFF
>.|.|TRBJ1-1|TRBV14
TGTGCCAGCAGCCAAGCCCCGGTTGACAGTCGGAACCCGAACACTGAAGCTTTCTTT
CASSQAPVDSRNPNTEAFF
>.|TRBD2|TRBJ2-3|TRBV3-1/TRBV3-2
TGTGCCAGCAGTCCTATTCTAGCGGGGGCCTCAGATACGCAGTATTTT
CASSPILAGASDTQYF
>.|TRBD1|TRBJ1-4|TRBV4-2
TGTGCCAGCAGCCAAGAGCCCCTCGGACAGGGGGCCACTCGGCTGTTTTTT
CASSQEPLGQGATRLFF
>.|.|TRBJ1-3|TRBV5-4
TGTGCCAGCAGCGAGGGACATTTATCTGGAAACACCATATATTTT
CASSEGHLSGNTIYF
>.|TRBD1|TRBJ1-5|TRBV5-1
TGCGCCAGCAGCTTGGCAGGGGGCCTTAGCAATCAGCCCCAGCATTTT
CASSLAGGLSNQPQHF
>.|.|TRBJ1-5|TRBV4-1
TGCGCCAGCAGCCAAGTGGCCGGCAATCAGCCCCAGCATTTT
CASSQVAGNQPQHF
>.|.|TRBJ2-4|TRBV29-1
TGCAGCGTCGCGCCAGGGCAGGACATTCAGTACTTC
CSVAPGQDIQYF
>.|.|TRBJ1-5|TRBV4-1
TGCGCCAGCAGCCAAGGGTGGCAGGGTATCAATCAGCCCCAGCATTTT
CASSQGWQGINQPQHF
>.|.|TRBJ1-3|TRBV3-1/TRBV3-2
TGTGCCAGCAGCCAAGTGACAGTCCCCGGAAACACCATATATTTT
CASSQVTVPGNTIYF
>.|.|TRBJ2-1|TRBV24-1
TGTGCCACGTCTCTTGGGGACAATGAGCAGTTCTTC
CATSLGDNEQFF
>.|TRBD1|TRBJ1-4|TRBV6-5
TGTGCCAGCAGTTACGGGACAGGGGGGAATGAAAAACTGTTTTTT
CASSYGTGGNEKLFF
>few|TRBD1|TRBJ2-7|TRBV7-9
TGTGCCAGCAGCTGGACGACAGGGATCTACGAGCAGTACTTC
CASSWTTGIYEQYF